A single sample gave rise to the 23 T cell receptor beta chains below, sequenced in a study of OX40 agonist ivuxolimab in advanced cancers. The assay was immunoSEQ multiplex PCR, and TCRdb's table has in-frame clones only and misses some. The sample has tens of thousands of clones, around nine tenths seen once. Sequencing was performed on CD4+ or CD8+ T cells sorted from blood, taken in a trial of the OX40 agonist ivuxolimab. These receptors came from an adult with an advanced solid tumor such as melanoma, head and neck, liver or kidney cancer.

This clone was counted once. This rearrangement joins TRBV6-6 to TRBJ2-7; D gene uncertain. The CDR3 consists of 12 residues. Per germline, CDR1 MNHNY and CDR2 SVGAGI (reference sequence). V shed 0 bases and J shed 4 bases, with 4 bases lying between them. CDR3 nucleotide sequence: TGTGCCAGCAGTTACTCGAGGTACGAGCAGTACTTC. This encodes CASSYSRYEQYF.

Details on this clone: The same CDR3 is also encoded by other DNA sequences in this sample. The chain carries TRBV2 and TRBJ2-5; D not resolved. The CDR3 extends over 12 amino acids. The V gene's germline CDR1 is SNHLY and CDR2 FYNNEI. With 4 bases removed from V and 2 bases from J, the gap between germline ends came to 5 bases. CDR3 sequence reads: CASSGVQETQYF. The CDR3 DNA sequence: TGTGCCAGCAGTGGGGTTCAAGAGACCCAGTACTTC.

The chain combines TRBV4-2 with TRBJ1-1; possibly TRBD1 for D (6 bases). V lost 2 bases and J lost 1, with 8 bases in between. Germline V lookup: CDR1 LGHNA, CDR2 YNFKEQ. The CDR3 loop spans 14 amino acids. CDR3 sequence: CASSQQGKNTEAFF. In DNA form, the CDR3 reads TGTGCCAGCAGCCAACAGGGGAAGAACACTGAAGCTTTCTTT.

The chain employs TRBV5-1 and TRBJ1-4; 8 bases are a match to TRBD1. CDR3 length: 18 residues. Germline V gene data show CDR1 as SGHRS and CDR2 as YFSETQ. The ends lost 4 bases at V and 2 bases at J; junction bases unmatched: 13. CDR3 coding DNA: TGCGCCAGCAGCCAGACAGGGGAAATGATGGGTACTAATGAAAAACTGTTTTTT. This sequence encodes CASSQTGEMMGTNEKLFF.

The chain is built from TRBV27 and TRBJ2-5; the D gene is possibly TRBD2 (5 bases). V lost 3 bases, J lost 4 bases, and 9 bases lay in between. CDR3 size: 13 residues. The germline gives CDR1 MNHEY, CDR2 SMNVEV (reference sequence). CDR3 in DNA: TGTGCCAGCAGTTTCGTCAGCGGAGAGACCCAGTACTTC. Translating it yields CASSFVSGETQYF.

V gene TRBV28 combines with J gene TRBJ2-7, with a possible D match to TRBD2 (6 bases). Trimming took off 6 bases at V and 1 base at J, with 16 bases between the two ends. Germline V gene sequence: CDR1 MDHEN, CDR2 SYDVKM. The CDR3 consists of 15 residues. This CDR3 is CASSQWGVWSYEQYF. The CDR3 DNA reads TGTGCCAGCAGCCAATGGGGGGTGTGGTCCTACGAGCAGTACTTC.

V gene TRBV28 combines with J gene TRBJ2-7, with a tentative D call TRBD1 (5 bases). The V end was cut by 4 bases, the J end by 7 bases, with 11 bases between. The CDR3 has 12 amino acids. Germline CDR1 MDHEN, CDR2 SYDVKM. CDR3 loop: CASSWGPGEQYF. The CDR3 DNA is TGTGCCAGCAGTTGGGGCCCAGGGGAGCAGTACTTC.

This sequence joins TRBV27 and TRBJ2-1, with 9 nucleotides matching TRBD2. The length of the CDR3 is 17 residues. From germline, CDR1 is MNHEY and CDR2 SMNVEV (reference sequence). J was trimmed by 6 bases and V by 3 bases; bases with no gene match: 12. CDR3 nucleotides: TGTGCCAGCAGTTTTGCGGGAGGGAGTTATTTTGTCAATGAGCAGTTCTTC. Its translation: CASSFAGGSYFVNEQFF.

The chain carries TRBV4-2 and TRBJ2-7, with 7 bases that match TRBD2. Trimming cost V 1 base and J 2 bases; bases outside gene matches: 8. This CDR3 spans 16 amino acids. Germline V gene lookup returns CDR1 LGHNA and CDR2 YNFKEQ. The CDR3 DNA reads as TGTGCCAGCAGCCAAGTCCTGGGACTAACTACCTACGAGCAGTACTTC. Amino acid sequence: CASSQVLGLTTYEQYF.

This clone was detected once. The chain is built from TRBV11-2 and TRBJ2-7; TRBD2 might be the D (6 bases). V lost 3 bases and J 5 bases, leaving 14 bases between the germline ends. There are 14 residues in the CDR3. Germline V gene sequence: CDR1 SGHAT, CDR2 FQNNGV. CDR3: CASSLGGTIHEQYF. In DNA form, the CDR3 reads TGTGCCAGCAGCTTGGGGGGAACAATCCACGAGCAGTACTTC.

The rearrangement links TRBV5-1 to TRBJ2-7; D gene ambiguous. Trimming left V 0 bases short and J 4 bases short, with 5 bases between. CDR1 and CDR2 from the germline V gene are SGHRS and YFSETQ. The CDR3 loop spans 12 amino acids. The CDR3 DNA follows: TGCGCCAGCAGCTTGGGTGCGTACGAGCAGTACTTC. It translates to CASSLGAYEQYF.

This clone was seen only a few times. J is TRBJ2-2 and V is TRBV19; maybe TRBD2 (5 bases). The CDR3 is 16 amino acids. With 0 bases removed from V and 3 bases from J, the gap between germline ends came to 11 bases. Looked up from germline, CDR1 is LNHDA and CDR2 is SQIVND (reference sequence). CDR3 sequence reads: CASSIDLWEYTGELFF. CDR3 nucleotide sequence: TGTGCCAGTAGTATAGATCTATGGGAGTACACCGGGGAGCTGTTTTTT.

The chain is built from TRBV5-1 and TRBJ1-4; no definite D call. This CDR3 is built from 13 residues. Per germline, CDR1 SGHRS and CDR2 YFSETQ. V was clipped by 1 base and J by 10 bases, with 11 bases between them. The CDR3 here is CASSLLGLGKLFF. DNA of the CDR3: TGCGCCAGCAGCTTGTTAGGGTTAGGAAAACTGTTTTTT.

This chain links TRBV28 with TRBJ2-5; D is ambiguous. Trimming shortened V by 3 bases and J by 5 bases, and 16 bases separated the two germline ends. Germline V gene lookup returns CDR1 MDHEN and CDR2 SYDVKM. The CDR3 is made up of 15 amino acids. The CDR3 DNA follows: TGTGCCAGCAGTTTCTTAAATTCGAATCCCGAGACCCAGTACTTC. Its protein is CASSFLNSNPETQYF.

This chain connects TRBV5-1 to TRBJ2-3; no reliable D call. This CDR3 contains 13 residues. The V end was cut by 3 bases, the J end by 6 bases, with 11 bases between. Germline V CDR1 and CDR2: SGHRS, YFSETQ. The CDR3 spells CASSSSWDDTQYF. As DNA, the CDR3 is TGCGCCAGCAGCTCGAGTTGGGATGATACGCAGTATTTT.

This sequence joins TRBV27 and TRBJ2-7; D may be TRBD2 (6 bases). CDR1 and CDR2 (germline): MNHEY, SMNVEV (reference sequence). Trimming pared 2 bases from V and 3 bases from J, leaving 8 bases between. The length of the CDR3 is 13 residues. This CDR3 reads CASSLGGNYEQYF. The CDR3 bases are TGTGCCAGCAGTTTAGGGGGGAACTACGAGCAGTACTTC.

The chain links TRBV6-5 to TRBJ2-5; unclear D gene. The CDR3 extends over 14 amino acids. Trimming cost V 4 bases and J 3 bases, with 12 bases left between them. Germline V gives CDR1 MNHEY, CDR2 SVGAGI. The CDR3 protein is CASSSPWVEETQYF. The CDR3, as DNA: TGTGCCAGCAGTTCTCCGTGGGTAGAAGAGACCCAGTACTTC.

This clone occurred once. This chain uses TRBV4-2 with TRBJ2-2; 11 positions match TRBD2. The V gene end was trimmed by 0 bases and the J gene end by 0 bases; junction bases not matched to a gene: 3. The CDR3 is made up of 18 amino acids. The germline V gene has CDR1 LGHNA and CDR2 YNFKEQ. CDR3: CASSQDLAGGTNTGELFF. The CDR3 nucleotides are TGTGCCAGCAGCCAAGATCTAGCGGGAGGAACGAACACCGGGGAGCTGTTTTTT.

The chain has TRBV4-2 and TRBJ1-1, with no clear D. This CDR3 contains 12 residues. V was shortened by 8 bases and J by 1 base, with 8 bases between the two germline ends. Germline CDR1 LGHNA, CDR2 YNFKEQ. Here the CDR3 DNA reads TGTGCCAGCGTGGGGTGGAACACTGAAGCTTTCTTT. As protein: CASVGWNTEAFF.

The genes are TRBV5-4 and TRBJ1-2; the D gene is possibly TRBD1 (5 bases). This CDR3 region has 14 residues. In germline, CDR1 is SGHNT, CDR2 YYREEE (reference sequence). The V end was cut by 4 bases, the J end by 0 bases, with 10 bases between. CDR3 residues: CASSQAGANYGYTF. The CDR3 DNA follows: TGTGCCAGCAGCCAGGCGGGGGCTAACTATGGCTACACCTTC.

The gene calls are TRBV28 and TRBJ2-2; TRBD2 might be the D (5 bases). The CDR3 has 15 residues. V lost 5 bases to trimming and J lost 3 bases, with 13 bases between them. Germline lookup yields CDR1 MDHEN and CDR2 SYDVKM. The CDR3 region is CASSPGERDTGELFF. As DNA, the CDR3 is TGTGCCAGCAGTCCCGGGGAGAGGGACACCGGGGAGCTGTTTTTT.

In this sample, this clone turned up once. This rearrangement joins TRBV28 to TRBJ1-3; the D gene is possibly TRBD1 (5 bases). V lost 4 bases, J lost 0 bases, and 10 bases lay in between. The germline V gene has CDR1 MDHEN and CDR2 SYDVKM. This CDR3 spans 15 amino acids. This chain's CDR3 is CASSWEGHSGNTIYF. CDR3 sequence (DNA): TGTGCCAGCAGTTGGGAGGGGCACTCTGGAAACACCATATATTTT.

The chain employs TRBV11-2 and TRBJ2-7; TRBD1 aligns across 7 bases. Trimming removed 1 base from V and 4 bases from J; junction bases left unmatched: 7. The CDR3 spans 15 residues. Germline V lookup: CDR1 SGHAT, CDR2 FQNNGV. CDR3 residues: CASSLAYGRGYEQYF. In DNA form, the CDR3 reads TGTGCCAGCAGCTTAGCGTATGGCAGGGGGTACGAGCAGTACTTC.